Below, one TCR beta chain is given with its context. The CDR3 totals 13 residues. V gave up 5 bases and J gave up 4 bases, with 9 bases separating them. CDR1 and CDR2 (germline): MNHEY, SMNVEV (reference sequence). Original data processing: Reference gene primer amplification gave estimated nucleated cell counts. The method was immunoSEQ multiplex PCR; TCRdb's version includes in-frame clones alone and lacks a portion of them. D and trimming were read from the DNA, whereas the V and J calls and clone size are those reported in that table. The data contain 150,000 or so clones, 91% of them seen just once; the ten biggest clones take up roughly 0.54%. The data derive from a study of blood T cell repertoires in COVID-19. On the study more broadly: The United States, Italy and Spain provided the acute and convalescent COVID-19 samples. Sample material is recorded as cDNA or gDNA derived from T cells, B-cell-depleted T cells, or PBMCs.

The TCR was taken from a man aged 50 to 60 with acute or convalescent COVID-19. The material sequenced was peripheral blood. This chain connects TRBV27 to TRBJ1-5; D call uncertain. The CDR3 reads CASSVHQNQPQHF. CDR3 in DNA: TGTGCCAGCAGTGTACACCAAAATCAGCCCCAGCATTTT.